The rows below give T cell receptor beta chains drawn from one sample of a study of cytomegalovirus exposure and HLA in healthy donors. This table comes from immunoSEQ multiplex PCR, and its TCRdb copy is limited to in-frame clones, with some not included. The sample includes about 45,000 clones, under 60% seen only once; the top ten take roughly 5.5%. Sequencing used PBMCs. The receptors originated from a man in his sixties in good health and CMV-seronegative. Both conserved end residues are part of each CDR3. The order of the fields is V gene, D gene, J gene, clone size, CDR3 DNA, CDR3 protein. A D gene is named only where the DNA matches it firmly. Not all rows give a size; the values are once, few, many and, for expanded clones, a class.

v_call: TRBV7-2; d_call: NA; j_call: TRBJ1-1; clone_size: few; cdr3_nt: TGTGCCAGCAGCTTAGTAGCCCGGAGGAACACTGAAGCTTTCTTT; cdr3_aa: CASSLVARRNTEAFF
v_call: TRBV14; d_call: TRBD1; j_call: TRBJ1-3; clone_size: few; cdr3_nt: TGTGCCAGCAGCCAACGCCAGGGGGATGGAAACACCATATATTTT; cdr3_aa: CASSQRQGDGNTIYF
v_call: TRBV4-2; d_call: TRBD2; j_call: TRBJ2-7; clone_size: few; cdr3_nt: TGTGCCAGCAGCCAAGAGGTAGCGGGGACCTACGAGCAGTACTTC; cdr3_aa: CASSQEVAGTYEQYF
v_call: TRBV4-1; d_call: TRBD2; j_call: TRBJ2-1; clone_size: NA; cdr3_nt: TGCGCCAGCAGCCAAGATTCACTGGCGGGAGGGCCCAATGAGCAGTTCTTC; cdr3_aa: CASSQDSLAGGPNEQFF
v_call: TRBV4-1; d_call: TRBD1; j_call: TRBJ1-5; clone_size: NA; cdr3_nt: TGCGCCAGCAGCCAGGGTCCGGGACAGGGGGAAAGAAATCAGCCCCAGCATTTT; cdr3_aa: CASSQGPGQGERNQPQHF
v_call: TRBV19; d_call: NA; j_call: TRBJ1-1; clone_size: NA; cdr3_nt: TGTGCCAGTAGATCTACCGGGGGGAACACTGAAGCTTTCTTT; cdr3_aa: CASRSTGGNTEAFF
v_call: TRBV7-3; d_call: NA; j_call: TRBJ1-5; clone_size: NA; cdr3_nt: TGTGCCAGCAGCTTAAGCAGGGTTGGGCAGCCCCAGCATTTT; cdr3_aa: CASSLSRVGQPQHF
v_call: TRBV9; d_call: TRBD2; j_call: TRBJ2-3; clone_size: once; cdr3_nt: TGTGCCAGCAGCGTCCTAGCGGGCACAGATACGCAGTATTTT; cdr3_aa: CASSVLAGTDTQYF
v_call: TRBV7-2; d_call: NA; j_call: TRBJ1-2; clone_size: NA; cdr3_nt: TGTGCCAGCAGCTTAGCCAGGGCCCAAGGCTACACCTTC; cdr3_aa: CASSLARAQGYTF
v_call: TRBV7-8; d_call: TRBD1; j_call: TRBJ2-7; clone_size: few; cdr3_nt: TGTGCCAGCAGCTTAGCGGACAGGGTGCAGTACTTC; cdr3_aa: CASSLADRVQYF
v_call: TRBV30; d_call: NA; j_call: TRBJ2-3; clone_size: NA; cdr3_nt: TGTGCCTGGAACGCGGGGCGCACAGATACGCAGTATTTT; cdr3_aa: CAWNAGRTDTQYF
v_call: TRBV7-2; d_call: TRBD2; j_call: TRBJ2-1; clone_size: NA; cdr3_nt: TGTGCCAGCAGCTTAGCAAGAGCGGGAGCTTACAATGAGCAGTTCTTC; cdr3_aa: CASSLARAGAYNEQFF
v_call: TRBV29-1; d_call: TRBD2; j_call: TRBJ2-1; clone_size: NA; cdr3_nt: TGCAGCGTTGAAGACCCGGCGGGAGTGAATGAGCAGTTCTTC; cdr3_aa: CSVEDPAGVNEQFF
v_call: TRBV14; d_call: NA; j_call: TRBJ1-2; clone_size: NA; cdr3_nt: TGTGCCAGCAGCCCCCAGGGGACGTCCAAATTCACCTTC; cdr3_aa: CASSPQGTSKFTF
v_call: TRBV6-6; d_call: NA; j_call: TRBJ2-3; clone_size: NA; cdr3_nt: TGTGCCACCGTACAAGGGGGTAGCACAGATACGCAGTATTTT; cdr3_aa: CATVQGGSTDTQYF
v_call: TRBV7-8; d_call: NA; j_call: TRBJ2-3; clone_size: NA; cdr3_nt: TGTGCCAGCAGCTTTTCAGGCAGCACAGATACGCAGTATTTT; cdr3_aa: CASSFSGSTDTQYF
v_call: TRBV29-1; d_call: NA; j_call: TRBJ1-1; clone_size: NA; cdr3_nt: TGCAGCGGCCGAATGGGGGGTAGGCTGAACACTGAAGCTTTCTTT; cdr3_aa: CSGRMGGRLNTEAFF
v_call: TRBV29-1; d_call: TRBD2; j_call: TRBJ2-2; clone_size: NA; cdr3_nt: TGCAGCGTCCAGACTAGCGGGGGCGCGAACACCGGGGAGCTGTTTTTT; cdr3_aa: CSVQTSGGANTGELFF
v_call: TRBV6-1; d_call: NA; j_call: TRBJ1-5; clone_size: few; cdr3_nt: TGTGCCAGCAGTGCCCAAGACAGGAATCAGCCCCAGCATTTT; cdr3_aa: CASSAQDRNQPQHF
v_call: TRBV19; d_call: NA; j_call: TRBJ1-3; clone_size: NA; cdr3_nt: TGTGCCAGTAATCGCCGGGATGGAAACACCATATATTTT; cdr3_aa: CASNRRDGNTIYF
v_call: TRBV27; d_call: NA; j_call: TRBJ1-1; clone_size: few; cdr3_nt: TGTGCCAGCAGTAACCAGGGCTGGGACACTGAAGCTTTCTTT; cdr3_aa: CASSNQGWDTEAFF
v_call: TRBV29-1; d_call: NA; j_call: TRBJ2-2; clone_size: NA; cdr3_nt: TGCAGCGTCCGGGACACCGTTACCGGGGAGCTGTTTTTT; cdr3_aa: CSVRDTVTGELFF
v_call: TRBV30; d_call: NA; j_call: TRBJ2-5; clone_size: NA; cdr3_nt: TGTGCCTGGACCCTCCGCGCGGGATCAGAGACCCAGTACTTC; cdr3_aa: CAWTLRAGSETQYF
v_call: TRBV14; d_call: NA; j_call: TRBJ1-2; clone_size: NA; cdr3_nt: TGTGCCAGCAGCCCCACGGTAGCCTATGGCTACACCTTC; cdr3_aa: CASSPTVAYGYTF
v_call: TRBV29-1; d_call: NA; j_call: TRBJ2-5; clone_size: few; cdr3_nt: TGCAGCGTTGAGGTGCCCGACAGGTGGGAGACCCAGTACTTC; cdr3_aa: CSVEVPDRWETQYF
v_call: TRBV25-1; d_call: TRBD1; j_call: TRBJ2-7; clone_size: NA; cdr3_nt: TGTGCCAGCACTAGACAGGGTTGGGATTCCGAGCAGTACTTC; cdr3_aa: CASTRQGWDSEQYF
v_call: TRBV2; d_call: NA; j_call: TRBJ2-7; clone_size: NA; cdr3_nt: TGTGCCAGCCTGCTTGAGTACGAGCAGTACTTC; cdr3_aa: CASLLEYEQYF
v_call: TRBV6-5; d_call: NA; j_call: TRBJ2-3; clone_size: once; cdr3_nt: TGTGCCAGCAGTCCCCGACAGGCAGATACGCAGTATTTT; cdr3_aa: CASSPRQADTQYF
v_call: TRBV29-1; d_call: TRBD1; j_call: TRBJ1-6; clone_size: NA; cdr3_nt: TGCAGCGCTGGTGGGACAGGTACTTCACCCCTCCACTTT; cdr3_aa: CSAGGTGTSPLHF